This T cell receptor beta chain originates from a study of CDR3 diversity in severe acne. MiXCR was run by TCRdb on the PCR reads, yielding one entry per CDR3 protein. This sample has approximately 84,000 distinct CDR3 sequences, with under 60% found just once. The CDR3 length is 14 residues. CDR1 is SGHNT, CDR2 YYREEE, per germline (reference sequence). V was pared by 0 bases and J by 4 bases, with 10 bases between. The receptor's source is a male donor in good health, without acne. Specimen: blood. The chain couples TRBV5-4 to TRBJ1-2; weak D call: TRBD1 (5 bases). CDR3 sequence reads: CASSLVGLVYGYTF. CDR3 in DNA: TGTGCCAGCAGCTTGGTGGGGCTCGTCTATGGCTACACCTTC.